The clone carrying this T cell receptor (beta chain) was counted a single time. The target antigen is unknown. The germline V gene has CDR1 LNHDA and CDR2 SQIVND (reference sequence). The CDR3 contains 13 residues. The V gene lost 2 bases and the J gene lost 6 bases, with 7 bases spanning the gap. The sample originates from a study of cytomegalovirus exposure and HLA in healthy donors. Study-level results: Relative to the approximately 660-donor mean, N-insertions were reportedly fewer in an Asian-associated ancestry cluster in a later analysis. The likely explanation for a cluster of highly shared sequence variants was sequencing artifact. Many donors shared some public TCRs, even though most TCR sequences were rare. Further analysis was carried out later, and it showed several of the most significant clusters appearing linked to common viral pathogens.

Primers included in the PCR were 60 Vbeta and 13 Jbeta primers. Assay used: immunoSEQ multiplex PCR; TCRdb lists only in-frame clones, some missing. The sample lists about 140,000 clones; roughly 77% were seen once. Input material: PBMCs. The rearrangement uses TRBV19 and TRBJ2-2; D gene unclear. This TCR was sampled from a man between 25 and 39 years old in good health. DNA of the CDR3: TGTGCCAGTAGTATAACGTCGGCCGGGGAGCTGTTTTTT. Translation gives CASSITSAGELFF.